The text below deals with one TCR beta chain. Its specificity is unknown. It was with unique molecular identifiers that the TCRbeta library was prepared. Via MiXCR, TCRdb re-called the PCR reads, giving one row per CDR3 protein. Of roughly 670,000 distinct CDR3 sequences in the sample, around 13% were seen once. This sample was included in a study of T-cell reconstitution after alpha-beta-depleted transplantation in children. Study-wide results and limits: Where some patients showed high TCRbeta diversity at day 60, it came from recipient T cells and thymic progenitors that had survived. Newly made T cells mostly supplied T-cell counts and diversity one year after transplant. Where alpha-beta T cells came from about two months after transplant was reportedly several hundred expanded graft clones.

Germline-derived CDR1 and CDR2 are LNHDA and SQIVND (reference sequence). The CDR3 has 15 residues. V was cut by 3 bases and J by 2 bases, with 14 bases left in between. The chain has TRBV19 and TRBJ2-7; D perhaps matches TRBD1 (6 bases). Sequencing used PBMCs, obtained before TCRalphabeta/CD19-depleted stem cell transplant. This receptor was obtained from a girl aged 2-9 years with congenital amegakaryocytic thrombocytopenia, due to receive a stem cell transplant. The CDR3 bases are TGTGCCAGTAGTATCGTACCGGACAGACCCTACGAGCAGTACTTC. It is translated as CASSIVPDRPYEQYF.